This TCR beta chain is from a study of shared clonotypes between healthy human individuals. Genomic DNA per cell subset filled all wells of several immunoSEQ plates. Method: immunoSEQ multiplex PCR; TCRdb's copy keeps in-frame clones and lacks some. The sample has hundreds of thousands of clones, around 67% seen once. Both subsets, CD45RA+ naive and CD45RA-negative memory, were split from the CD4+ cells. Study-wide results and caveats: Naive subsets tended to show greater estimated richness than memory subsets. Although depth was large, rarefaction showed that sequencing of the sorted subsets was incomplete.

The CDR3 is made up of 11 amino acids. Germline values: CDR1 DFQATT, CDR2 SNEGSKA (reference sequence). The V and J ends lost 5 bases and 4 bases respectively, with 6 bases between them. As concerns this clone: The antigen is not known.

The sequenced material came from memory CD4+ T cells sorted from blood. Subset here: CD45RA-negative fraction. This receptor was identified in a woman aged 30 to 39 in good health. V usage is TRBV20-1 and J usage is TRBJ2-1; D remains ambiguous. The CDR3 sequence: CSAPRYNEQFF. CDR3 nucleotides: TGCAGTGCTCCACGTTACAATGAGCAGTTCTTC.